The clone carrying this TCR beta chain occurred once. The sample is drawn from a study of blood T cells in healthy people across ages. CDR1 and CDR2 (germline): MDHEN, SYDVKM. With V trimmed by 8 bases and J by 3 bases, 10 bases remained unmatched. This CDR3 is built from 14 residues. Next came a second PCR, run for about 6 to 11 cycles, which used a sample-barcoded 5' primer along with a J-beta primer mix. Each CDR3 protein is one row after TCRdb ran MiXCR on the 5' RACE reads. The repertoire holds under 750,000 distinct CDR3 sequences, with around 48% as singletons. The sequencing sample was made of blood. This TCR was sampled from a man of 80 years or more in good health. The rearrangement links TRBV28 to TRBJ2-7; 7 bases fit TRBD2. CDR3 nucleotides: TGTGCCAGCGTTGGGACTACCAGGTTCTACGAGCAGTACTTC. Its translation is CASVGTTRFYEQYF.